This TCR beta chain was recorded in a study of CD8 T cells in Susac syndrome. Random hexamers served to reverse transcribe roughly 0.45 to 1 ug RNA. TCRdb ran MiXCR on the immunoSEQ multiplex PCR reads and lists one entry per CDR3 protein. The sample has around 150,000 distinct CDR3 sequences, 90% to 95% seen once. TEMRA cells were enriched by FACS, and CD4+ and CD8+ T cells were negatively isolated. Trimming left V 1 base short and J 1 base short, with 4 bases between. Germline-derived CDR1 and CDR2 are DFQATT and SNEGSKA (reference sequence). CDR3 size: 13 residues. The chain employs TRBV20-1 and TRBJ2-2; D remains ambiguous. The sequencing input was CD8+ T cells from PBMCs. The sequence was collected from a human donor in good health. CDR3 in amino acids: CSARGQNTGELFF. As DNA, the CDR3 is TGCAGTGCTAGAGGACAGAACACCGGGGAGCTGTTTTTT.